This is a list of T cell receptor beta chains from one sample in a study of OX40 agonist ivuxolimab in advanced cancers. Assay: immunoSEQ multiplex PCR; the TCRdb copy retains only in-frame clones and omits some. The table includes tens of thousands of clones, about 90% detected once. The sequencing here drew on CD4+ or CD8+ T cells sorted from blood, taken in a trial of the OX40 agonist ivuxolimab. The source of these receptors is an adult with an advanced solid tumor such as melanoma, head and neck, liver or kidney cancer. The conserved cysteine and the conserved F or W are not part of the CDR3 here.

J	V	CDR3
TRBJ2-7	TRBV9	ASSPHWAADMLGEQY
TRBJ2-2	TRBV6-5	ASSYLPGGTGELF
TRBJ2-2	TRBV9	ASSASGSGTGELF
TRBJ2-7	TRBV27	ASSLYTGDEQY
TRBJ2-7	TRBV29-1	SVLGDEQY
TRBJ2-7	TRBV7-7	ASSFSSSQFRSQY
TRBJ2-1	TRBV7-9	ASSFSGNEQF
TRBJ2-3	TRBV11-2	ASSLNPRGRTDTQY
TRBJ2-2	TRBV9	ASSVGSGGSTAGELF
TRBJ1-5	TRBV4-3	ASSQDFRNNQPQH
TRBJ2-1	TRBV11-2	ASRQGYGNEQF
TRBJ1-1	TRBV4-3	ASSQDRERYTEAF
TRBJ2-3	TRBV7-8	ASSSPRTAITDTQY
TRBJ2-1	TRBV13	ASSPLGGINEQF
TRBJ1-4	TRBV2	ASSERAGNGKLF
TRBJ2-7	TRBV4-2	ASSQEASGSDEQY
TRBJ1-6	TRBV28	ASSPMLGGNSPLH
TRBJ2-1	TRBV28	ASSSSGAYNEQF
TRBJ2-2	TRBV27	ASSSATEPGELF
TRBJ2-2	TRBV18	ASSLDRVVYTGELF
TRBJ2-7	TRBV4-3	ASSPGTGTSYEQY
TRBJ1-2	TRBV19	ASSMPDRGYGYT
TRBJ2-7	TRBV28	ASSPGTDSYEQY
TRBJ2-3	TRBV28	ASRSTGISTDTQY
TRBJ2-1	TRBV4-3	ASSQDRLNDNEQF
TRBJ2-5	TRBV27	ASKRTYEETQY
TRBJ2-1	TRBV27	ASKDLSSYNEQF
TRBJ1-2	TRBV9	ASSANAEGGYT
TRBJ1-2	TRBV6-6	ASSPMGAVT
TRBJ2-1	TRBV5-6	ASSWDSGSSYNEQF
TRBJ2-3	TRBV6-5	ASSYRQGVTTDTQY
TRBJ2-7	TRBV19	ASSITAGALYEQY
TRBJ2-3	TRBV6-4	ASSDLHPGQNTDTQY
TRBJ2-2	TRBV4-3	ASSQAGSATGELF
TRBJ2-7	TRBV5-5	ASSFSGTSYEQY
TRBJ2-7	TRBV7-9	ASSPDNYEQY
TRBJ2-7	TRBV19	ASSSRLADEQY
TRBJ1-2	TRBV4-3	ASSHAAHGYT
TRBJ2-3	TRBV6-5	APGTDKADTQY
TRBJ1-5	TRBV19	ASGLGLQPQH